This TCR beta chain was captured by sequencing in a study of tumor-infiltrating lymphocytes in primary liver carcinoma. Blood RNA was derived from unsorted whole blood, and germline DNA was extracted too. This clonotype was seen only once. Lacking the conserved final phenylalanine or tryptophan, this CDR3 likely reflects a read error. This CDR3 is built from 15 residues. From germline, CDR1 is SQVTM and CDR2 ANQGSEA. A constant-region primer served to make TCR beta cDNA from about 530 ng total RNA. Each TCR beta library was derived from three nested multiplex PCR rounds that employed slightly modified ARM-PCR. Two initial PCR rounds of roughly 10 cycles each paired TRBV1-TRBV30 forward primers with a C-beta reverse primer. TCRdb reanalysed the multiplex PCR reads using MiXCR and keeps one entry per CDR3 protein. The table lists 150,000 to 200,000 distinct CDR3 sequences, about 60% of them singletons.

Sequenced input: peripheral blood. The chain carries TRBV29-1 and TRBJ2-3; TRBD2 agrees at 12 bases. This TCR was recovered from a man aged 40-49 years with primary liver carcinoma and hepatitis B virus infection. CDR3 residues: CSVRTSGARTDTQYI. CDR3 in DNA: TGCAGCGTCCGGACTAGCGGGGCCCGCACTGATACGCAGTATATT.